Shown below are 8 T cell receptor beta chains from a single sample sequenced in a study of CD8+ T cells in alopecia areata (dated by TCRdb to 2016 to 2019). Interpreted using the paper, the time point label stands for: around 4 weeks on oral tofacitinib. Read against the paper, the sample's treatment or condition label means: oral pan-JAK inhibitor, 5-10 mg twice daily. Libraries were made using the immunoSEQ multiplex PCR assay. For TCR sequencing, RNA was extracted from every sample and reverse transcribed into cDNA to serve as template. In TCRdb, the immuneACCESS table is reduced to in-frame sequences with V and J assigned. These tables do not hold every clone; where another copy was compared, an unresolved V gene accounts for under half, and the others remain unexplained. This sample lists under 150,000 clones; more than 45% were detected once. Roughly 0.45% of the sample belongs to the ten largest clones.

Material: CD4+ T cells sorted from blood, obtained at week 4, from a patient treated with tofacitinib. These receptors were collected from a human donor with alopecia areata.

This clone was counted a single time. This chain connects TRBV27 to TRBJ2-7; no definite D call. Between the trimmed V and J ends, which lost 5 bases and 4 bases, there was a span of 18 bases. The CDR3 runs to 15 residues. Germline V CDR1 and CDR2: MNHEY, SMNVEV (reference sequence). The CDR3 region has the DNA TGTGCCAGCAGTACCCCACAGTTCTCCCCGTACGAGCAGTACTTC. Amino acids: CASSTPQFSPYEQYF.

The rearrangement joins TRBV4-2 to TRBJ1-2; no firm D call. The germline V gene has CDR1 LGHNA and CDR2 YNFKEQ. CDR3 length: 15 amino acids. With 0 bases removed from V and 2 bases from J, the gap between germline ends came to 10 bases. CDR3 sequence reads: CASSQDWAGNYGYTF. CDR3 in DNA: TGTGCCAGCAGCCAAGATTGGGCGGGAAACTATGGCTACACCTTC.

This clone turned up a few times. The V and J genes are TRBV5-1 and TRBJ2-6; D is ambiguous. Germline values: CDR1 SGHRS, CDR2 YFSETQ. Trimming removed 2 bases from V and 0 bases from J, with 6 bases in between. This CDR3 spans 15 amino acids. In DNA, the CDR3 is TGCGCCAGCAGCTTATCCAACTCTGGGGCCAACGTCCTGACTTTC. Protein sequence: CASSLSNSGANVLTF. Filled out from reference TRBV5-1 and TRBJ2-6, the complete variable domain reads KAGVTQTPRYLIKTRGQQVTLSCSPISGHRSVSWYQQTPGQGLQFLFEYFSETQRNKGNFPGRFSGRQFSNSRSEMNVSTLELGDSALYLCASSLSNSGANVLTFGAGSRLTVL.

This clone was detected a few times. The chain uses TRBV29-1 and TRBJ1-3; 8 nucleotides line up with TRBD1. Germline V gene sequence: CDR1 SQVTM, CDR2 ANQGSEA. The V and J ends lost 7 bases and 4 bases, in that order; junction bases with no gene match: 6. CDR3 size: 13 residues. CDR3: CSGRTGFGNTIYF. The DNA for the CDR3 is TGCAGCGGACGGACAGGGTTCGGAAACACCATATATTTT.

The rearrangement uses TRBV29-1 and TRBJ1-2; D uncertain. There are 13 residues in the CDR3. The germline gives CDR1 SQVTM, CDR2 ANQGSEA. V shed 5 bases and J shed 8 bases, with 18 bases lying between them. The CDR3, as DNA: TGCAGCGTTTCTTATCACGGTTTTAGGGGCTACACCTTC. It is translated as CSVSYHGFRGYTF.

This rearrangement joins TRBV2 to TRBJ2-1, with D maybe TRBD1 (6 bases). V was clipped by 6 bases and J by 8 bases, with 14 bases between them. From germline, CDR1 is SNHLY and CDR2 FYNNEI. The CDR3 extends over 13 amino acids. CDR3 region: CASRGTGFYEQFF. The CDR3 region has the DNA TGTGCCAGCAGAGGAACAGGGTTCTATGAGCAGTTCTTC.

The CDR3 region is CATSSEGTGFWEQYF. The CDR3, as DNA: TGTGCCACGTCCTCAGAGGGGACAGGTTTTTGGGAGCAGTACTTC. The chain employs TRBV19 and TRBJ2-7; TRBD1 aligns across 8 bases. The CDR3 runs to 15 residues. The V gene end was trimmed by 10 bases and the J gene end by 7 bases; junction bases not matched to a gene: 18. Germline V gives CDR1 LNHDA, CDR2 SQIVND (reference sequence).

Concerning this clone: Other DNA sequences within the sample encode an identical CDR3. The chain carries TRBV29-1 and TRBJ1-1; D unresolved. V shed 4 bases and J shed 0 bases, with 9 bases lying between them. Germline assignment: CDR1 SQVTM and CDR2 ANQGSEA. This CDR3 has 13 residues. CDR3 sequence reads: CSVGGRLNTEAFF. The DNA of the CDR3 is TGCAGCGTTGGAGGCAGATTGAACACTGAAGCTTTCTTT.